Listed below are T cell receptor beta chains from one sample, sequenced in a study of shared clonotypes between healthy human individuals. Sequencing was performed with immunoSEQ multiplex PCR; in TCRdb, only in-frame clones are kept and a portion is missing. The sample has more than 2,000,000 clones, over 85% seen once. Sequencing was done on a sample of naive CD4+ T cells sorted from blood. These receptor sequences come from a young man in good health. The CDR3 runs from the conserved cysteine through the conserved F or W. D genes are given only for firm matches. Expanded clones get a size class; other rows say once, few or many, or leave the size out.

clone size: NA; J gene: TRBJ2-2; V gene: TRBV10-3; D gene: NA; CDR3 DNA: TGTGCCTTCAGACAGAGCGCCGGGGAGCTGTTTTTT; CDR3 protein: CAFRQSAGELFF
clone size: few; J gene: TRBJ1-6; V gene: TRBV2; D gene: TRBD1; CDR3 DNA: TGTGCCAGCGCCGGGACAGGTAGTTCACCCCTCCACTTT; CDR3 protein: CASAGTGSSPLHF
clone size: NA; J gene: TRBJ1-6; V gene: TRBV28; D gene: NA; CDR3 DNA: TGTGCCAGCAACTCGGGCGGGGTAGAATCACCCCTCCACTTT; CDR3 protein: CASNSGGVESPLHF
clone size: NA; J gene: TRBJ2-7; V gene: TRBV10-3; D gene: TRBD1; CDR3 DNA: TGTGCCACCGGACAGGGAGAGGTTTACGAGCAGTACTTC; CDR3 protein: CATGQGEVYEQYF
clone size: once; J gene: TRBJ2-1; V gene: TRBV19; D gene: NA; CDR3 DNA: TGTGCCACCAGAGGAAGGGACTTCTACAATGAGCAGTTCTTC; CDR3 protein: CATRGRDFYNEQFF
clone size: once; J gene: TRBJ2-3; V gene: TRBV5-1; D gene: NA; CDR3 DNA: TGCGCCAGCAGCTTGGATCTCCCCAGGACAGATACGCAGTATTTT; CDR3 protein: CASSLDLPRTDTQYF
clone size: once; J gene: TRBJ2-7; V gene: TRBV5-5; D gene: TRBD2; CDR3 DNA: TGTGCCAGCAGCCCGACTAGCGGGAACCACGAGCAGTACTTC; CDR3 protein: CASSPTSGNHEQYF
clone size: NA; J gene: TRBJ1-2; V gene: TRBV11-1; D gene: NA; CDR3 DNA: TGTGCCAGCAGCTTAGTTGGGCAGGGTGGCCATGGCTACACCTTC; CDR3 protein: CASSLVGQGGHGYTF
clone size: NA; J gene: TRBJ2-3; V gene: TRBV5-4; D gene: TRBD1; CDR3 DNA: TGTGCCAGCAGCAGGGCCCGGGACAGCCAAAGCACAGATACGCAGTATTTT; CDR3 protein: CASSRARDSQSTDTQYF
clone size: NA; J gene: TRBJ2-1; V gene: TRBV30; D gene: NA; CDR3 DNA: TGTGCCTGGAGTCTGTACAATGAGCAGTTCTTC; CDR3 protein: CAWSLYNEQFF
clone size: NA; J gene: TRBJ1-4; V gene: TRBV19; D gene: NA; CDR3 DNA: TGTGCCAGTAGTACGTGGACGGGGACAACTAATGAAAAACTGTTTTTT; CDR3 protein: CASSTWTGTTNEKLFF
clone size: NA; J gene: TRBJ1-1; V gene: TRBV19; D gene: NA; CDR3 DNA: TGTGCCAGTAGTGCGATAGCTGGGGGCACTGAAGCTTTCTTT; CDR3 protein: CASSAIAGGTEAFF
clone size: NA; J gene: TRBJ1-1; V gene: TRBV28; D gene: NA; CDR3 DNA: TGTGCCAGCAGTCTCCTTTGGGGGGAAGCTTTCTTT; CDR3 protein: CASSLLWGEAFF
clone size: NA; J gene: TRBJ2-7; V gene: TRBV6-5; D gene: NA; CDR3 DNA: TGTGCCAGCAGTTACGGTCAGGGGGGCTACGAGCAGTACTTC; CDR3 protein: CASSYGQGGYEQYF
clone size: once; J gene: TRBJ2-7; V gene: TRBV6-1; D gene: TRBD1; CDR3 DNA: TGTGCCAGCAACAGTGACAGGGCCTACGAGCAGTACTTC; CDR3 protein: CASNSDRAYEQYF
clone size: NA; J gene: TRBJ1-3; V gene: TRBV10-3; D gene: TRBD1; CDR3 DNA: TGTGCCATCCTTTCTACTGACAGGGCTGGAAACACCATATATTTT; CDR3 protein: CAILSTDRAGNTIYF
clone size: NA; J gene: TRBJ1-4; V gene: TRBV19; D gene: NA; CDR3 DNA: TGTGCCAGTAACCTAGGGAAAGGGAGCGGGAATGAAAAACTGTTTTTT; CDR3 protein: CASNLGKGSGNEKLFF
clone size: once; J gene: TRBJ2-5; V gene: TRBV5-1; D gene: NA; CDR3 DNA: TGCGCCAGCAGCTTGGTTTTCAGAGGGCCCGGGGAGACCCAGTACTTC; CDR3 protein: CASSLVFRGPGETQYF
clone size: NA; J gene: TRBJ2-7; V gene: TRBV6-5; D gene: TRBD1; CDR3 DNA: TGTGCCAGCAGTTACGGGACAGGGCCCGAGCAGTACTTC; CDR3 protein: CASSYGTGPEQYF
clone size: NA; J gene: TRBJ2-2; V gene: TRBV29-1; D gene: TRBD2; CDR3 DNA: TGCAGCGTGGGGCGGGGGTACACCGGGGAGCTGTTTTTT; CDR3 protein: CSVGRGYTGELFF
clone size: NA; J gene: TRBJ1-5; V gene: TRBV10-3; D gene: NA; CDR3 DNA: TGTGCCATCAGCCAGGATAGCAATCAGCCCCAGCATTTT; CDR3 protein: CAISQDSNQPQHF
clone size: NA; J gene: TRBJ2-1; V gene: TRBV7-6; D gene: NA; CDR3 DNA: TGTGCCAGCAGCCGACGGTACATAAGCTCCTACAATGAGCAGTTCTTC; CDR3 protein: CASSRRYISSYNEQFF
clone size: NA; J gene: TRBJ2-3; V gene: TRBV29-1; D gene: NA; CDR3 DNA: TGCAGCGTTGATCACCCACGGGGCACAGATACGCAGTATTTT; CDR3 protein: CSVDHPRGTDTQYF
clone size: NA; J gene: TRBJ1-1; V gene: TRBV27; D gene: NA; CDR3 DNA: TGTGCCAGCAGTTTTCCCCGCCAGGGAGAGGCTTTCTTT; CDR3 protein: CASSFPRQGEAFF
clone size: few; J gene: TRBJ2-5; V gene: TRBV7-2; D gene: NA; CDR3 DNA: TGTGCCAGCAGCTTAGTGACGGGAGAGACCCAGTACTTC; CDR3 protein: CASSLVTGETQYF
clone size: NA; J gene: TRBJ2-1; V gene: TRBV10-3; D gene: NA; CDR3 DNA: TGTGCCTCGTTTTCGGGAGATTTCAACAATGAGCAGTTCTTC; CDR3 protein: CASFSGDFNNEQFF
clone size: once; J gene: TRBJ2-7; V gene: TRBV5-1; D gene: NA; CDR3 DNA: TGCGCCAGCAGCTCGGGCTCGACCTTTTCCATAGACGAGCAGTACTTC; CDR3 protein: CASSSGSTFSIDEQYF
clone size: NA; J gene: TRBJ2-3; V gene: TRBV7-3; D gene: TRBD2; CDR3 DNA: TGTGCCAGCAGCCCGCGGGGGTACACAGATACGCAGTATTTT; CDR3 protein: CASSPRGYTDTQYF
clone size: NA; J gene: TRBJ2-2; V gene: TRBV5-1; D gene: TRBD1; CDR3 DNA: TGCGCCAGCAGCTCCAACAGGGGGCGGTACGTCGGGGAGCTGTTTTTT; CDR3 protein: CASSSNRGRYVGELFF
clone size: NA; J gene: TRBJ2-7; V gene: TRBV9; D gene: NA; CDR3 DNA: TGTGCCAGCAGCGTCGGGTTGAGTTTGGGTGATGACGAGCAGTACTTC; CDR3 protein: CASSVGLSLGDDEQYF
clone size: NA; J gene: TRBJ1-4; V gene: TRBV5-4; D gene: TRBD1; CDR3 DNA: TGTGCCAGCAGCTTGGGACAGGGGGAAGGAAAACTGTTTTTT; CDR3 protein: CASSLGQGEGKLFF
clone size: NA; J gene: TRBJ2-2; V gene: TRBV29-1; D gene: NA; CDR3 DNA: TGCAGCGTTGCTCAGAACACCGGGGAGCTGTTTTTT; CDR3 protein: CSVAQNTGELFF
clone size: NA; J gene: TRBJ2-3; V gene: TRBV7-3; D gene: TRBD2; CDR3 DNA: TGTGCCAGCAGTTCGCGGGGGGCTAGCACAGATACGCAGTATTTT; CDR3 protein: CASSSRGASTDTQYF
clone size: NA; J gene: TRBJ2-5; V gene: TRBV5-1; D gene: NA; CDR3 DNA: TGCGCCAGCAGCTTGTCTCCAGGGGCAGAGACCCAGTACTTC; CDR3 protein: CASSLSPGAETQYF
clone size: once; J gene: TRBJ2-5; V gene: TRBV27; D gene: TRBD1; CDR3 DNA: TGTGCCAGCAGTTTACGGACAGGGGAGACCCAGTACTTC; CDR3 protein: CASSLRTGETQYF
clone size: NA; J gene: TRBJ2-2; V gene: TRBV6-6; D gene: NA; CDR3 DNA: TGTGCCACCCTGGGGGACACCGGGGAGCTGTTTTTT; CDR3 protein: CATLGDTGELFF
clone size: few; J gene: TRBJ1-5; V gene: TRBV28; D gene: NA; CDR3 DNA: TGTGCCAGCACCCTAAGGGTGGGGCCCCAGCATTTT; CDR3 protein: CASTLRVGPQHF
clone size: NA; J gene: TRBJ1-2; V gene: TRBV28; D gene: NA; CDR3 DNA: TGTGCCAGCAGTTTAAGGAACCTCGGCTACACCTTC; CDR3 protein: CASSLRNLGYTF
clone size: NA; J gene: TRBJ1-5; V gene: TRBV19; D gene: NA; CDR3 DNA: TGTGCCACCGACCGAAGGGGAGGGTCTTTCAATCAGCCCCAGCATTTT; CDR3 protein: CATDRRGGSFNQPQHF
clone size: NA; J gene: TRBJ2-4; V gene: TRBV9; D gene: NA; CDR3 DNA: TGTGCCAGCAGCCCGCACTGGGGCAGCCAAAACATTCAGTACTTC; CDR3 protein: CASSPHWGSQNIQYF
clone size: NA; J gene: TRBJ1-1; V gene: TRBV6-5; D gene: NA; CDR3 DNA: TGTGCCAGCAGTTTACCCCCCGGGGTGGGCAGGCTAGAAGCTTTCTTT; CDR3 protein: CASSLPPGVGRLEAFF
clone size: NA; J gene: TRBJ1-6; V gene: TRBV6-4; D gene: TRBD1; CDR3 DNA: TGTGCCAGCAGTGAAGGGACAGGCGCACCCCTCCACTTT; CDR3 protein: CASSEGTGAPLHF
clone size: NA; J gene: TRBJ1-5; V gene: TRBV28; D gene: NA; CDR3 DNA: TGTGCCAGCAGTTTAAGGGGGGGCAGCAATCAGCCCCAGCATTTT; CDR3 protein: CASSLRGGSNQPQHF
clone size: NA; J gene: TRBJ2-1; V gene: TRBV7-8; D gene: NA; CDR3 DNA: TGTGCCAGCAGTCCCCTCGAATTAGGGAGAGGCTCCTACAATGAGCAGTTCTTC; CDR3 protein: CASSPLELGRGSYNEQFF
clone size: once; J gene: TRBJ1-5; V gene: TRBV4-1; D gene: TRBD1; CDR3 DNA: TGCGCCAGCAGCCTGGGACAGGGCGGGGGTCAGCCCCAGCATTTT; CDR3 protein: CASSLGQGGGQPQHF
clone size: NA; J gene: TRBJ2-6; V gene: TRBV23-1; D gene: TRBD1; CDR3 DNA: TGCGCCAGCCCCCCGGGACAGAAATCTGGGGCCAACGTCCTGACTTTC; CDR3 protein: CASPPGQKSGANVLTF
clone size: NA; J gene: TRBJ1-5; V gene: TRBV7-4; D gene: NA; CDR3 DNA: TGTGCCAGCAGCCTAGGGCGGAACAATCAGCCCCAGCATTTT; CDR3 protein: CASSLGRNNQPQHF
clone size: NA; J gene: TRBJ1-2; V gene: TRBV7-9; D gene: TRBD1; CDR3 DNA: TGTGCCAGCAGCCAAACAAGACAGGGGGGCTACACCTTC; CDR3 protein: CASSQTRQGGYTF